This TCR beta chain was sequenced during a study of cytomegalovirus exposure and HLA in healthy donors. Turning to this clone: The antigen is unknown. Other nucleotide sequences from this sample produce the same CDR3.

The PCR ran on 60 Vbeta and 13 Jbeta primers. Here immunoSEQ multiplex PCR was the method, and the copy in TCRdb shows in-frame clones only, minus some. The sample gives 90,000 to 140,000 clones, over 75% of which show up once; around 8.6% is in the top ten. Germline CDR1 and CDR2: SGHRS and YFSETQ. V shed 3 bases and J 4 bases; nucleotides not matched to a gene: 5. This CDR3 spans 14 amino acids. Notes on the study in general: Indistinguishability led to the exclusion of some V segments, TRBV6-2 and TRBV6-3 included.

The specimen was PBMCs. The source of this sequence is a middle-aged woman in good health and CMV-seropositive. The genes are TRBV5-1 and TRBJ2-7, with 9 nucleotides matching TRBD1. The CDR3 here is CASSSTGGSYEQYF. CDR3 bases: TGCGCCAGCAGCTCCACAGGGGGCAGTTACGAGCAGTACTTC.